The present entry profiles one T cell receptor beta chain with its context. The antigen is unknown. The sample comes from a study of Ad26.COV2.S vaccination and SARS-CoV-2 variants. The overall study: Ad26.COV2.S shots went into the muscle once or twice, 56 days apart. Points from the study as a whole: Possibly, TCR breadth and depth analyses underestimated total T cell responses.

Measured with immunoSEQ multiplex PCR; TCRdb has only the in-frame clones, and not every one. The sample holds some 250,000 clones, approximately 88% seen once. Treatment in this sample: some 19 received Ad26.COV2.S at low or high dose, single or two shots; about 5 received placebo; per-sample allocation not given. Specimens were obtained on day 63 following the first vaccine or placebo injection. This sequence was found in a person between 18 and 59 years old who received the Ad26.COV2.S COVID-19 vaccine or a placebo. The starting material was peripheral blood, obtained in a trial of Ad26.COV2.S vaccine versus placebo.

CDR3 DNA sequence: TGTGCCAGTAGTCTCGGACTAGTCTCCTACAATGAGCAGTTCTTC. This encodes CASSLGLVSYNEQFF. The rearrangement uses TRBV19 and TRBJ2-1; 7 nucleotides align to TRBD2. The CDR3 totals 15 residues. CDR1 is LNHDA and CDR2 is SQIVND in the germline V gene (reference sequence). V gave up 5 bases and J gave up 0 bases; unmatched junction bases: 4.